The 20 T cell receptor beta chains given below trace back to one sample, sequenced in a study of blood T cells in healthy people across ages. It was with a sample-barcoded 5' primer and a J-beta primer mix that a second PCR of roughly 7 to 12 cycles was run. TCRdb used MiXCR to reprocess the 5' RACE reads, holding one entry per CDR3 protein. The sample contains roughly 730,000 distinct CDR3 sequences, about 61% of which appear only once. The sequencing input was blood. These receptors were collected from a man between 35 and 55 years old in good health.

This clonotype was recorded a few times. This chain uses TRBV29-1 with TRBJ2-3, with a weak D call TRBD2 (6 bases). V lost 8 bases, J lost 6 bases, and 21 bases lay in between. Germline V CDR1 and CDR2: SQVTM, ANQGSEA. The CDR3 consists of 14 residues. CDR3 in DNA: TGCAGCTCCTTGCGGGGTTTAATGGCTGATACGCAGTATTTT. Translating it yields CSSLRGLMADTQYF.

The chain links TRBV18 to TRBJ2-1; no definite D call. V was cut by 1 base and J by 9 bases, with 7 bases left in between. Germline values: CDR1 KGHSH, CDR2 LQKENI. This CDR3 has 12 residues. CDR3 region: CASSPRQSEQFF. For the CDR3, the DNA is TGTGCCAGCTCACCACGGCAGAGTGAGCAGTTCTTC.

The CDR3 nucleotides read TGCAGTGCTAGAGATAGTAGGACTAATGAAAAACTGTTTTTT. Translation gives CSARDSRTNEKLFF. The chain combines TRBV20-1 with TRBJ1-4; D remains unclear. CDR3 length: 14 residues. CDR1 is DFQATT and CDR2 is SNEGSKA in the germline V gene (reference sequence). Trimming left V 0 bases short and J 2 bases short, with 7 bases between.

This chain joins TRBV4-3 and TRBJ2-1, with D perhaps matching TRBD1 (6 bases). Germline CDR1 is LGHNA and CDR2 is YSLEER. Trimming cost V 0 bases and J 5 bases, with 11 bases left between them. The CDR3 runs to 15 residues. The CDR3: CASSQDSRGHNEQFF. The CDR3 coding sequence is TGCGCCAGCAGCCAAGATAGCAGGGGCCACAATGAGCAGTTCTTC.

This clonotype was observed at least ten times. This sequence joins TRBV27 and TRBJ1-2; TRBD1 aligns across 9 bases. The V segment lost 3 bases and the J segment 6 bases; nucleotides outside the gene matches: 8. CDR1 MNHEY and CDR2 SMNVEV come from the germline V gene (reference sequence). This CDR3 has 15 amino acids. CDR3 region: CASSFLRTGVDGYTF. CDR3 DNA sequence: TGTGCCAGCAGTTTCCTACGGACAGGGGTAGATGGCTACACCTTC.

This chain links TRBV5-1 with TRBJ2-5, with 10 positions matching TRBD1. The CDR3 runs 16 residues. CDR1 is SGHRS, CDR2 YFSETQ, per germline. Trimming took 4 bases from V and 5 from J; bases not matched to a gene: 11. CDR3: CASSRSTGGSGETQYF. CDR3 in DNA: TGCGCCAGCAGCCGCTCGACAGGGGGCTCTGGGGAGACCCAGTACTTC.

J is TRBJ2-1 and V is TRBV2, with TRBD2 matching 9 bases. CDR1 and CDR2 from the germline V gene are SNHLY and FYNNEI. J gave up 0 bases and V 6 bases, and 18 bases lay outside the gene matches. This CDR3 comprises 20 residues. This CDR3 is CASRISGLAVWTSSYNEQFF. The DNA for the CDR3 is TGTGCCAGCAGGATATCGGGACTAGCAGTGTGGACGAGCTCCTACAATGAGCAGTTCTTC. Looking up the rest from reference TRBV2 and TRBJ2-1 gives the full variable domain: EPEVTQTPSHQVTQMGQEVILRCVPISNHLYFYWYRQILGQKVEFLVSFYNNEISEKSEIFDDQFSVERPDGSNFTLKIRSTKLEDSAMYFCASRISGLAVWTSSYNEQFFGPGTRLTVL.

This clonotype was seen more than once but under ten times. The chain carries TRBV10-3 and TRBJ2-7; D may correspond to TRBD1 or TRBD2 (5 bases each). Germline V gene data show CDR1 as ENHRY and CDR2 as SYGVKD. This CDR3 is built from 15 residues. The germline V and J ends were trimmed by 11 bases and 0 bases, with 20 bases remaining between them. The CDR3 DNA is TGTGCCTCCTTGAGGGGACCGGGCGTCTCCTACGAGCAGTACTTC. Translation gives CASLRGPGVSYEQYF.

The chain couples TRBV29-1 to TRBJ1-4; D remains ambiguous. V lost 2 bases and J 0 bases, leaving 10 bases between the germline ends. CDR1 and CDR2 (germline): SQVTM, ANQGSEA. The CDR3 runs 15 residues. The CDR3 DNA is TGCAGCGTTGAATTTGACGGAGCAACTAATGAAAAACTGTTTTTT. This codes for CSVEFDGATNEKLFF.

This clonotype was found a few times. This rearrangement joins TRBV20-1 to TRBJ2-7, with 7 bases lining up with TRBD2. CDR3 length equals 14 residues. Germline CDR1 DFQATT, CDR2 SNEGSKA (reference sequence). Germline trimming cut 6 bases from V and 4 bases from J; bases unmatched to any gene: 12. The CDR3 protein is CSARVGLGSYEQYF. The CDR3, as DNA: TGCAGTGCCCGGGTTGGACTAGGTTCTTACGAGCAGTACTTC.

This sequence joins TRBV14 and TRBJ2-1; no definite D call. From germline, CDR1 is SGHDN and CDR2 FVKESK. The CDR3 loop spans 15 amino acids. The V gene lost 4 bases and the J gene lost 7 bases, with 17 bases spanning the gap. The CDR3 DNA is TGTGCCAGCAGCCTTGTAGGCGGCGTGGCGAATGAGCAGTTCTTC. Protein sequence: CASSLVGGVANEQFF.

Only a few counts were recorded for this clonotype. The CDR3 sequence is CASSKGTSGRDTQYF. The DNA of the CDR3 is TGTGCCAGCAGCAAGGGGACTAGCGGTCGAGATACGCAGTATTTT. J is TRBJ2-3 and V is TRBV7-8; 11 bases match TRBD2. With 5 bases clipped from V and 5 bases from J, the junction kept 6 bases outside the gene matches. The V gene's germline CDR1 is SGHVS and CDR2 FQNEAQ. The CDR3 runs 15 residues.

In this sample, this clonotype turned up a few times. The chain uses TRBV12-5 and TRBJ2-7; tentatively, D is TRBD1 (6 bases). This CDR3 is built from 11 residues. The germline gives CDR1 LGHNT, CDR2 FRNRAP. V lost 6 bases and J 12 bases, leaving 15 bases between the germline ends. The CDR3 here is CASGQGTFWYF. Here the CDR3 DNA reads TGTGCTAGTGGACAAGGGACATTCTGGTACTTC.

The J gene is TRBJ2-7, the V gene TRBV7-3; D gene ambiguous. The CDR3 totals 16 residues. V dropped 3 bases and J dropped 1 base, with 16 bases sitting between them. Germline CDR1 is SGHTA and CDR2 is FQGTGA. This CDR3 is CASSFVRGRNSYEQYF. The DNA of the CDR3 is TGTGCCAGCAGCTTTGTCAGAGGACGAAATTCCTACGAGCAGTACTTC. Drawing the rest from reference TRBV7-3 and TRBJ2-7, the complete variable domain is GAGVSQTPSNKVTEKGKYVELRCDPISGHTALYWYRQSLGQGPEFLIYFQGTGAADDSGLPNDRFFAVRPEGSVSTLKIQRTERGDSAVYLCASSFVRGRNSYEQYFGPGTRLTVT.

This clonotype appeared a few times. V is TRBV20-1 and J is TRBJ2-5; perhaps D is TRBD1 or TRBD2 (5 bases each). There are 13 residues in the CDR3. Per germline, CDR1 DFQATT and CDR2 SNEGSKA (reference sequence). V lost 5 bases and J 5 bases, leaving 15 bases between the germline ends. The CDR3 nucleotides read TGCAGTGCTGACGGGACGGGGAAGGAGACCCAGTACTTC. Translating gives CSADGTGKETQYF.

This sequence joins TRBV4-2 and TRBJ2-5; unclear D gene. V lost 1 base and J 1 base, leaving 10 bases between the germline ends. Germline V lookup: CDR1 LGHNA, CDR2 YNFKEQ. CDR3 length: 15 amino acids. The CDR3 DNA is TGTGCCAGCAGCCAAGGTGAAGGCAGCCAAGAGACCCAGTACTTC. Encoded protein: CASSQGEGSQETQYF.

The chain couples TRBV19 to TRBJ2-5, with D hard to call. Trimming removed 4 bases from V and 0 bases from J, with 6 bases in between. In germline, CDR1 is LNHDA, CDR2 SQIVND (reference sequence). The CDR3 totals 13 residues. The CDR3 sequence: CASSTADQETQYF. The CDR3 DNA sequence: TGTGCCAGTAGTACGGCCGACCAAGAGACCCAGTACTTC.

This chain uses TRBV9 with TRBJ1-2; TRBD1 matches 8 bases. Germline V gene data show CDR1 as SGDLS and CDR2 as YYNGEE. The junction had 17 bases not matched to a gene; V was cut back by 4 bases and J by 0 bases. The CDR3 extends over 19 amino acids. The DNA of the CDR3 is TGTGCCAGCAGCCCGCCGGACAGGGAAGAATGGTTAGCTAACTATGGCTACACCTTC. It translates to CASSPPDREEWLANYGYTF.

This clonotype appeared a few times. The V call is TRBV12-3 or TRBV12-4, the J call TRBJ1-2, with D perhaps TRBD1 (5 bases). The CDR3 sequence is 13 residues long. Trimming pared 6 bases from V and 3 bases from J, leaving 11 bases between. CDR3 sequence: CASSPRAYYGYTF. The CDR3 DNA reads as TGTGCCAGCAGCCCCAGGGCTTACTATGGCTACACCTTC.

The chain uses TRBV28 and TRBJ2-3; the D gene is possibly TRBD2 (5 bases). The CDR3 is 14 residues long. V lost 10 bases and J 4 bases, leaving 18 bases between the germline ends. CDR1 and CDR2 (germline): MDHEN, SYDVKM. The CDR3 sequence: CATRPPGTADTQYF. Written as DNA, the CDR3 is TGTGCCACCCGACCTCCGGGAACGGCAGATACGCAGTATTTT.